This is a list of T cell receptor beta chains from one sample in a study of blood T cell repertoires in COVID-19. Measured with immunoSEQ multiplex PCR; TCRdb has only the in-frame clones, and not every one. Here the sample spans approximately 180,000 clones, over 75% being singletons. The sample taken for sequencing was peripheral blood. These receptors originate from a person aged 70 to 80 with COVID-19, enrolled during active disease. Both conserved end residues are part of each CDR3. Each record gives: V gene, clone size, D gene, J gene, CDR3 DNA, CDR3 protein. D genes are given only for firm matches. Only part of the rows carry a size: once, few, many, or a class if the clone is expanded.

>TRBV11-2|.|TRBD2|TRBJ2-7
TGTGCCAGCAGCTTAGCGTGGGCGGGGGAAGGGTACGAGCAGTACTTC
CASSLAWAGEGYEQYF
>TRBV3-1/TRBV3-2|once|.|TRBJ2-2
TGTGCCAGCAGCCTCAGAAAGAACACCGGGGAGCTGTTTTTT
CASSLRKNTGELFF
>TRBV2|.|.|TRBJ2-1
TGTGCCATCAAAGCGGGTACCTACAATGAGCAGTTCTTC
CAIKAGTYNEQFF
>TRBV29-1|.|TRBD2|TRBJ2-7
TGCAGCGTCGTAGCGGGGGACGGCGAGCAGTACTTC
CSVVAGDGEQYF
>TRBV7-2|.|.|TRBJ1-6
TGTGCCAGCAGAAATGCAGGGTCTTCACCCCTCCACTTT
CASRNAGSSPLHF
>TRBV7-9|.|TRBD1|TRBJ2-1
TGTGCCAGCAGCCGCGGGACAGGCTCCTACAATGAGCAGTTCTTC
CASSRGTGSYNEQFF
>TRBV7-9|.|.|TRBJ1-2
TGTGCCAGCAGCTTAGTCTCGGGGAAAGGCTACACCTTC
CASSLVSGKGYTF
>TRBV10-2|few|TRBD2|TRBJ2-3
TGCGCCAGCAGTGAGTCGTCCGGGACTAGTGGGTATTTT
CASSESSGTSGYF
>TRBV19|once|.|TRBJ1-4
TGTGCCAGTAGCCCTCGGCCAGGGTTCGACGAAAAACTGTTTTTT
CASSPRPGFDEKLFF
>TRBV5-4|few|.|TRBJ1-3
TGTGCCACTCGTCCCCCACAGTCAAACACCATATATTTT
CATRPPQSNTIYF
>TRBV7-3|.|.|TRBJ2-2
TGTGCCAGCTCCGGTTTGGCCGGGGAGCTGTTTTTT
CASSGLAGELFF
>TRBV5-1|.|.|TRBJ2-6
TGCGCCAGCAGCCAATTGGGGCGGGAAGGTGGGGCCAACGTCCTGACTTTC
CASSQLGREGGANVLTF
>TRBV6-6|once|.|TRBJ2-7
TGTGCCAGCAGTTACTCCCCCCCGGGGGTAGGCGAGCAGTACTTC
CASSYSPPGVGEQYF
>TRBV7-2|few|TRBD2|TRBJ2-1
TGTGCCAGCAGCTTGTTAGGACTAGCGGAGACTTACAATGAGCAGTTCTTC
CASSLLGLAETYNEQFF
>TRBV27|.|.|TRBJ1-1
TGTGCCAGCAGTTTATCACTCAACACTGAAGCTTTCTTT
CASSLSLNTEAFF
>TRBV19|.|TRBD1|TRBJ1-1
TGTGCCACCTCAGACAGGGGTAACACTGAAGCTTTCTTT
CATSDRGNTEAFF
>TRBV30|once|.|TRBJ1-1
TGTGCCTGGGCCGACGGGTACGCTGAAGCTTTCTTT
CAWADGYAEAFF
>TRBV7-9|.|.|TRBJ1-4
TGTGCCAGCAGCTCCCGTGCAACTAATGAAAAACTGTTTTTT
CASSSRATNEKLFF
>TRBV4-3|few|TRBD1|TRBJ1-1
TGCGCCAGCAGCCAAGATACGTCGGGACAGTTTGCGAACACTGAAGCTTTCTTT
CASSQDTSGQFANTEAFF
>TRBV5-6|.|.|TRBJ1-5
TGTGCCAGCAGCTTCGGGGGAAGCAATCAGCCCCAGCATTTT
CASSFGGSNQPQHF
>TRBV10-1|.|TRBD1|TRBJ1-5
TGCGCCAGCGGACCAAGGGGGCATCAGCCCCAGCATTTT
CASGPRGHQPQHF
>TRBV6-5|.|TRBD2|TRBJ2-7
TGTGCCAGCAGTTACTCTAGATTAGGGGAGGGCGAGCAGTACTTC
CASSYSRLGEGEQYF
>TRBV5-1|.|TRBD1|TRBJ2-3
TGCGCCAGCAGCCAAGGGACAGGGGGCTCAGATACGCAGTATTTT
CASSQGTGGSDTQYF
>TRBV6-5|.|TRBD1|TRBJ1-6
TGTGCCAGCAGTTCCTTGACAGGGAATAATTCACCCCTCCACTTT
CASSSLTGNNSPLHF
>TRBV7-2|.|TRBD1|TRBJ2-1
TGTGCCAGCAGCTCAGGGACAGGGCTGGGCTCCTACAATGAGCAGTTCTTC
CASSSGTGLGSYNEQFF
>TRBV6-1|.|.|TRBJ1-1
TGTGCCAGCAGCAGCGCCGTCACTGAAGCTTTCTTT
CASSSAVTEAFF